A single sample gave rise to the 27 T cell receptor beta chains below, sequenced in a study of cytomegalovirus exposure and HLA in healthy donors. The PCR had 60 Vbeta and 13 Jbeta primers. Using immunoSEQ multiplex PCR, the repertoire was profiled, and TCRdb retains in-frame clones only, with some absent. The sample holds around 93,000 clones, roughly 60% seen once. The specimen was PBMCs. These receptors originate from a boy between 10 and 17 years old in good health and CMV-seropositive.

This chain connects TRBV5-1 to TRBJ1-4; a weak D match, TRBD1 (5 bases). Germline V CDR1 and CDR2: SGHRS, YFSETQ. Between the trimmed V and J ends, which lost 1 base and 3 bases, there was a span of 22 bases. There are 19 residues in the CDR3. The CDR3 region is CASSLNPLALGGANEKLFF. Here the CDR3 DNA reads TGCGCCAGCAGCTTGAACCCCTTAGCTCTCGGGGGGGCTAATGAAAAACTGTTTTTT.

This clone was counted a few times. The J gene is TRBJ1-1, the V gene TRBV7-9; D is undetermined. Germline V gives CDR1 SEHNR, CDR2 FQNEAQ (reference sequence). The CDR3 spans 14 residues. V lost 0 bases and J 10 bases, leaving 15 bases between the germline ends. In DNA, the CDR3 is TGTGCCAGCAGCTTAGCGTCAGTCCAGCAGCGAGCTTTCTTT. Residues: CASSLASVQQRAFF.

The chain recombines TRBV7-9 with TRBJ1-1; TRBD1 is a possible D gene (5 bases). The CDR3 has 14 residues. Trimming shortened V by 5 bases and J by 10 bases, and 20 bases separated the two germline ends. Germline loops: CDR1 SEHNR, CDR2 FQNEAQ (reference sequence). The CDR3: CASSKVPHGGGAFF. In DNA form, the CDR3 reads TGTGCCAGCAGCAAAGTCCCTCACGGGGGAGGAGCTTTCTTT.

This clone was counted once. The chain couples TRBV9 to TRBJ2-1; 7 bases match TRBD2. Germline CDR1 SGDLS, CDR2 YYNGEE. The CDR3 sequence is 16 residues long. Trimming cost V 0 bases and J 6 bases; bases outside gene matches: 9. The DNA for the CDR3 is TGTGCCAGCAGCGTAGCTTGGGGGGGACCGTTCAATGAGCAGTTCTTC. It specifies CASSVAWGGPFNEQFF.

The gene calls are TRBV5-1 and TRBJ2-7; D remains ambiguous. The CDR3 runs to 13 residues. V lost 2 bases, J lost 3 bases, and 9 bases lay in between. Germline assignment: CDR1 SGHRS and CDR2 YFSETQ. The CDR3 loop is CASSLKGDYEQYF. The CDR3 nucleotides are TGCGCCAGCAGCTTAAAAGGAGACTACGAGCAGTACTTC.

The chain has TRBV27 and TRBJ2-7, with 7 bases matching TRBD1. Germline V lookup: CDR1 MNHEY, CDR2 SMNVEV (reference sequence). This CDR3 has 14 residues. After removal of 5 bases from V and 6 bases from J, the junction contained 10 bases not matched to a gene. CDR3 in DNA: TGTGCCAGCAGTCTGGTCGTAGGGGGCGTCGAGCAGTACTTC. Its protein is CASSLVVGGVEQYF.

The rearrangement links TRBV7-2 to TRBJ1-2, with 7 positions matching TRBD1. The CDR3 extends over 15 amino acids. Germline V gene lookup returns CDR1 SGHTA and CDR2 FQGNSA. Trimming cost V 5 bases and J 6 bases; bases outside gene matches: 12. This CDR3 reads CASSRGGLGFNGYTF. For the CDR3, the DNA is TGTGCCAGCAGCAGAGGGGGCTTAGGGTTCAATGGCTACACCTTC. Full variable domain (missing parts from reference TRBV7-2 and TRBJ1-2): GAGVSQSPSNKVTEKGKDVELRCDPISGHTALYWYRQSLGQGLEFLIYFQGNSAPDKSGLPSDRFSAERTGGSVSTLTIQRTQQEDSAVYLCASSRGGLGFNGYTFGSGTRLTVV.

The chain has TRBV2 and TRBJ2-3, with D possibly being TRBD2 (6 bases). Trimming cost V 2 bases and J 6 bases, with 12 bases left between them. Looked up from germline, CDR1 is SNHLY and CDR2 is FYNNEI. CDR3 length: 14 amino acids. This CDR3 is CASSERSEGDTQYF. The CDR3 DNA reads TGTGCCAGCAGTGAAAGGTCGGAGGGGGATACGCAGTATTTT.

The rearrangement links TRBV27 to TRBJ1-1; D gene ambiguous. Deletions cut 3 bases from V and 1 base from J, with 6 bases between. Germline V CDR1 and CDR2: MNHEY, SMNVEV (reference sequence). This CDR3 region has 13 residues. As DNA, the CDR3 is TGTGCCAGCAGTTTGTTCAGGAACACTGAAGCTTTCTTT. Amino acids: CASSLFRNTEAFF.

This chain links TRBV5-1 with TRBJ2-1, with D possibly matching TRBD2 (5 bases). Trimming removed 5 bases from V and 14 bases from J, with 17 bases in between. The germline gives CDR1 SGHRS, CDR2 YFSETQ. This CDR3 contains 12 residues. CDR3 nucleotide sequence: TGCGCCAGCAGGGGAGTTAGGAATGATGAGTTCTTC. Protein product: CASRGVRNDEFF.

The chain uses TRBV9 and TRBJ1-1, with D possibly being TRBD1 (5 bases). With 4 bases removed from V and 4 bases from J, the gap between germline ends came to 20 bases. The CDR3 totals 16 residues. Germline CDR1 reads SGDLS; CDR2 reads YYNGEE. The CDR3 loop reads CASSQGGRKGTTEAFF. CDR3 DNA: TGTGCCAGCAGCCAGGGAGGGCGTAAGGGAACCACTGAAGCTTTCTTT.

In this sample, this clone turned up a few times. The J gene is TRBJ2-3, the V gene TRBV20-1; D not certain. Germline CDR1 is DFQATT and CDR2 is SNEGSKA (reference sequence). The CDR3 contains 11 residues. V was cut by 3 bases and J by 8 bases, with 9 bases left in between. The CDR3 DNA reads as TGCAGTGCTAGCTATCGTGGTACGCAGTATTTT. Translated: CSASYRGTQYF.

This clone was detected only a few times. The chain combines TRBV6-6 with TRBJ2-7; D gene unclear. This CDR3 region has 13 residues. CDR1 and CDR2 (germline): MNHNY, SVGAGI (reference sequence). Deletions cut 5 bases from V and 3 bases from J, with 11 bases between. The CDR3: CASSRLRNYEQYF. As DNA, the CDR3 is TGTGCCAGCAGTCGCCTACGCAACTACGAGCAGTACTTC.

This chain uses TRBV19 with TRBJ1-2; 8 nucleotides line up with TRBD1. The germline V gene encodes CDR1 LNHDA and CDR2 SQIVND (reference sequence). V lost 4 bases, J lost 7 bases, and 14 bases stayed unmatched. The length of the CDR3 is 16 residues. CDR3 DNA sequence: TGTGCCAGTAGTAGCCAGGGGGCCAATAGGGCCCTTGGCTACACCTTC. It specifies CASSSQGANRALGYTF.

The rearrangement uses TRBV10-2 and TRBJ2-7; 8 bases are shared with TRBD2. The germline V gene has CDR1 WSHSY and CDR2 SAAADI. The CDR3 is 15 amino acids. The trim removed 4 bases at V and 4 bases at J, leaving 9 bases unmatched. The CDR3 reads CASSVRSGRGYEQYF. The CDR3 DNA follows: TGCGCCAGCAGTGTACGCAGCGGGAGAGGTTACGAGCAGTACTTC.

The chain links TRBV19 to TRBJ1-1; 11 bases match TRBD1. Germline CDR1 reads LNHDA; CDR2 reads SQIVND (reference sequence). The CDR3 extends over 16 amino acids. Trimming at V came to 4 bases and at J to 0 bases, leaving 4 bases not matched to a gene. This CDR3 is CASSTGTGGMNTEAFF. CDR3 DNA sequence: TGTGCCAGTAGTACTGGGACAGGGGGGATGAACACTGAAGCTTTCTTT.

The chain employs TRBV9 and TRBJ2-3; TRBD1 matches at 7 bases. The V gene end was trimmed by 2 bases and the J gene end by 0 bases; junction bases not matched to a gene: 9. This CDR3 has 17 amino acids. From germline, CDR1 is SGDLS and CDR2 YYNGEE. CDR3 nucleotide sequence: TGTGCCAGCAGCGTGTCTACAGGGGTGTCGAGCACAGATACGCAGTATTTT. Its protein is CASSVSTGVSSTDTQYF.

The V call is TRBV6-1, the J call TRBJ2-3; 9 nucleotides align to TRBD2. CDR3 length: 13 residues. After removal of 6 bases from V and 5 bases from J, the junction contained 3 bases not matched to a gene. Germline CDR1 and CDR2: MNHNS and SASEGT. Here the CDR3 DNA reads TGTGCCAGCAGGGGACTAGCCGGAGATACGCAGTATTTT. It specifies CASRGLAGDTQYF.

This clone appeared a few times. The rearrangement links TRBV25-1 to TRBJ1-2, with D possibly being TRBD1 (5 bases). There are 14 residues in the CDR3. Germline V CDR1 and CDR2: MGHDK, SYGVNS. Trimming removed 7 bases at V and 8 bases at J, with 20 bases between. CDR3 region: CASTGIPTGGGYTF. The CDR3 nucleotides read TGTGCCAGCACCGGAATCCCCACCGGGGGAGGCTACACCTTC.

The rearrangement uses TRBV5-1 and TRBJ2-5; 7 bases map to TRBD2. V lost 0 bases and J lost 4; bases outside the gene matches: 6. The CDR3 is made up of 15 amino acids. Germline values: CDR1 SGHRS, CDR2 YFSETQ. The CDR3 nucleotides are TGCGCCAGCAGCTTGGATCTAGCGGTAAGAGAGACCCAGTACTTC. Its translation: CASSLDLAVRETQYF.

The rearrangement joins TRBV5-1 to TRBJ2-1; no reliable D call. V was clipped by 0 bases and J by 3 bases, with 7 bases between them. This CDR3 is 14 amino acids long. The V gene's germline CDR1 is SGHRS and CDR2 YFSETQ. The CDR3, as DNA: TGCGCCAGCAGCTTGGAATCTATCTACAATGAGCAGTTCTTC. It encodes CASSLESIYNEQFF.

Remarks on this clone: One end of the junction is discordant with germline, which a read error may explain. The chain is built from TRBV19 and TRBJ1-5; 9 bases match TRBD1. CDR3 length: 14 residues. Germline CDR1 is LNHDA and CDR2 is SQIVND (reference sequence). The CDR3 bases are TGTGCCAGTAGTATGGGACAGGGAAATCAGCCCCAGAATTTT. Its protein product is CASSMGQGNQPQNF. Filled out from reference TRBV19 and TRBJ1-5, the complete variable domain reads DGGITQSPKYLFRKEGQNVTLSCEQNLNHDAMYWYRQDPGQGLRLIYYSQIVNDFQKGDIAEGYSVSREKKESFPLTVTSAQKNPTAFYLCASSMGQGNQPQNFGDGTRLSIL.

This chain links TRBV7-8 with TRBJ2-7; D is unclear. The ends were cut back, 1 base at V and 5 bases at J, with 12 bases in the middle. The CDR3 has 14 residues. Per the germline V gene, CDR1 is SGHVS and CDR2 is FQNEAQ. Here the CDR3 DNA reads TGTGCCAGCAGCTTAGGTTCGAGGATCCACGAGCAGTACTTC. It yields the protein CASSLGSRIHEQYF.

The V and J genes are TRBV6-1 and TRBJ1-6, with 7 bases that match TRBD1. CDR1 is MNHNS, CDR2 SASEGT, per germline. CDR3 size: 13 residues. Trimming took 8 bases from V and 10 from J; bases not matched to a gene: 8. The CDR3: CASLDRDRSPLHF. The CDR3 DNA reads TGTGCCAGCCTAGACAGGGATCGGTCACCCCTCCACTTT.

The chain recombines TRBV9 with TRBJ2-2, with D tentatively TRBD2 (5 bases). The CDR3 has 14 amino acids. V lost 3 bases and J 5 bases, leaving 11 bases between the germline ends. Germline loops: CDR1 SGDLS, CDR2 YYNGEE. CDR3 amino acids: CASSGGEMTGELFF. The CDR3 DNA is TGTGCCAGCAGCGGGGGAGAGATGACCGGGGAGCTGTTTTTT.

The CDR3 loop reads CASSLAGQGRKLFF. The CDR3 nucleotides are TGTGCCAGCAGCTTAGCGGGGCAGGGCCGAAAACTGTTTTTT. The chain joins TRBV7-2 to TRBJ1-4, with a weak D call TRBD1 (5 bases). V lost 0 bases to trimming and J lost 10 bases, with 12 bases between them. This CDR3 region has 14 residues. Germline V gene sequence: CDR1 SGHTA, CDR2 FQGNSA.

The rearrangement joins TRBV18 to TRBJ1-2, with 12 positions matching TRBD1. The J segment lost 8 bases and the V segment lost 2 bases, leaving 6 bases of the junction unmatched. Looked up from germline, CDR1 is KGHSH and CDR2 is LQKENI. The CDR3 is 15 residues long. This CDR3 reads CASSPETGTGGGYTF. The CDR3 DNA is TGTGCCAGCTCACCAGAGACCGGGACAGGGGGCGGCTACACCTTC.